A selection of T cell receptor beta chains follows, all from one sample in a study of cytomegalovirus exposure and HLA in healthy donors. The assay was immunoSEQ multiplex PCR, and TCRdb's table has in-frame clones only and misses some. The sample records fewer than 150,000 clones, 65% to 85% being singletons. Sequencing was performed on PBMCs. Receptors originate from a man aged 45-65 years in good health and CMV-seronegative. Each CDR3 is given with its conserved first and last residue. Fields, in order: D gene, J gene, V gene, clone size, CDR3 protein, CDR3 DNA. The D gene is left open where the match is weak. Not all rows give a size; the values are once, few, many and, for expanded clones, a class.

>-|TRBJ2-1|TRBV19|few
CASRRTQYNEQFF
TGTGCCAGTAGGAGGACTCAGTACAATGAGCAGTTCTTC
>-|TRBJ2-7|TRBV7-9|-
CASSLNSYEQYF
TGTGCCAGCAGCTTGAACTCCTACGAGCAGTACTTC
>-|TRBJ1-5|TRBV29-1|-
CSARWGVNQPQHF
TGCAGCGCCCGTTGGGGGGTCAATCAGCCCCAGCATTTT
>-|TRBJ2-7|TRBV6-1|-
CASSEGGGRTYEQYF
TGTGCCAGCAGTGAAGGTGGAGGGAGAACGTACGAGCAGTACTTC
>TRBD1|TRBJ2-7|TRBV7-2|-
CASSLVRTGDEQYF
TGTGCCAGCAGCTTAGTTCGGACAGGGGACGAGCAGTACTTC
>-|TRBJ2-5|TRBV7-3|-
CASSSTIQETQYF
TGTGCCAGCAGCTCTACTATTCAAGAGACCCAGTACTTC
>TRBD1|TRBJ2-2|TRBV28|-
CASSLDRGDTGELFF
TGTGCCAGCAGTTTGGACAGGGGGGACACCGGGGAGCTGTTTTTT
>TRBD1|TRBJ2-2|TRBV9|few
CASSPRTGETGELFF
TGTGCCAGCAGCCCCCGGACAGGGGAGACCGGGGAGCTGTTTTTT
>-|TRBJ2-2|TRBV18|-
CASSPESSVTGELFF
TGTGCCAGCTCACCAGAGTCTAGCGTGACCGGGGAGCTGTTTTTT
>-|TRBJ2-7|TRBV19|-
CASAGTASSYEQYF
TGTGCCAGTGCCGGGACTGCCAGCTCCTACGAGCAGTACTTC
>TRBD1|TRBJ2-3|TRBV27|few
CASSLDRVGDTQYF
TGTGCCAGCAGTCTGGACAGGGTTGGGGATACGCAGTATTTT
>TRBD1|TRBJ2-2|TRBV7-6|-
CASSLATGYTGELFF
TGTGCCAGCAGCTTGGCGACAGGGTACACCGGGGAGCTGTTTTTT
>-|TRBJ2-1|TRBV28|-
CASVGGLMGNEQFF
TGTGCCAGTGTAGGCGGTCTTATGGGCAATGAGCAGTTCTTC
>TRBD2|TRBJ2-3|TRBV9|once
CASSTGLAGVDTQYF
TGTGCCAGCAGCACGGGACTAGCGGGAGTGGATACGCAGTATTTT
>-|TRBJ2-5|TRBV5-1|-
CASRPGIQETQYF
TGCGCCAGCCGCCCCGGGATTCAAGAGACCCAGTACTTC
>TRBD2|TRBJ2-3|TRBV30|-
CAWSALAGASDTQYF
TGTGCCTGGAGTGCCCTAGCGGGAGCCTCAGATACGCAGTATTTT
>-|TRBJ2-3|TRBV12-2|once
CASRLGASGRGDTQYF
TGTGCAAGTCGCTTAGGGGCTAGCGGGAGAGGAGATACGCAGTATTTT
>-|TRBJ1-2|TRBV28|-
CASNRAGQRGYTF
TGTGCCAGCAATCGGGCGGGTCAACGGGGCTACACCTTC
>-|TRBJ1-1|TRBV7-9|-
CASSPMGGTTEAFF
TGTGCCAGCAGCCCCATGGGGGGTACGACTGAAGCTTTCTTT